These 9 T cell receptor beta chains were sequenced from one sample in a study of cytomegalovirus exposure and HLA in healthy donors. 60 Vbeta and 13 Jbeta primers were used in PCR. The data were produced by immunoSEQ multiplex PCR, yet TCRdb's version contains in-frame clones alone and is incomplete. The sample contains some 150,000 clones, roughly 79% of which appear only once. The source material was PBMCs. These receptors all stem from a young woman in good health and CMV-seropositive.

The chain carries TRBV5-1 and TRBJ2-3; D perhaps matches TRBD2 (6 bases). The ends were cut back, 4 bases at V and 9 bases at J, with 21 bases in the middle. CDR3 length: 15 amino acids. The germline V gene has CDR1 SGHRS and CDR2 YFSETQ. CDR3 residues: CASSEASLGGDTQYF. Written as DNA, the CDR3 is TGCGCCAGCAGCGAGGCGTCCCTGGGGGGTGACACGCAGTATTTT. The whole variable domain, remainder taken from reference TRBV5-1 and TRBJ2-3, is KAGVTQTPRYLIKTRGQQVTLSCSPISGHRSVSWYQQTPGQGLQFLFEYFSETQRNKGNFPGRFSGRQFSNSRSEMNVSTLELGDSALYLCASSEASLGGDTQYFGPGTRLTVL.

V usage is TRBV27 and J usage is TRBJ2-5; 10 nucleotides agree with TRBD1. With 5 bases clipped from V and 5 bases from J, the junction kept 8 bases outside the gene matches. The CDR3 spans 15 residues. Germline lookup yields CDR1 MNHEY and CDR2 SMNVEV (reference sequence). In nucleotides, the CDR3 is TGTGCCAGCAGTACTACGGGACAGGGGTGGGAGACCCAGTACTTC. It translates to CASSTTGQGWETQYF.

This chain joins TRBV5-1 and TRBJ2-5; 9 nucleotides align to TRBD1. The J call is doubtful: the DNA matches TRBJ2-7 better. The CDR3 is 16 residues long. Germline CDR1 SGHRS, CDR2 YFSETQ. CDR3 in DNA: TGCGCCAGCAGCTCAGAACCGGGACAGGGAAGCGACGAGCAGTACTTC. Translated: CASSSEPGQGSDEQYF.

This clone was counted ten times or more. J is TRBJ2-7 and V is TRBV6-1; no definite D call. The V and J ends lost 0 bases and 4 bases respectively, with 10 bases between them. The germline CDR1 and CDR2 sequences are MNHNS and SASEGT. The CDR3 has 14 residues. CDR3 region: CASSEALETYEQYF. Written as DNA, the CDR3 is TGTGCCAGCAGTGAAGCGCTAGAAACTTACGAGCAGTACTTC.

The rearrangement uses TRBV6-1 and TRBJ1-5; D is unresolved. Trimming pared 6 bases from V and 9 bases from J, leaving 18 bases between. Germline assignment: CDR1 MNHNS and CDR2 SASEGT. CDR3 length: 14 amino acids. CDR3 DNA: TGTGCCAGCAGCGAAACGGAGATAATCATGCCCCAGCATTTT. It translates to CASSETEIIMPQHF.

The CDR3 DNA reads as TGTGCCAGCCACGGGGGGGGCGGCCACTATGGCTACACCTTC. This encodes CASHGGGGHYGYTF. This chain uses TRBV6-5 with TRBJ1-2, with D perhaps matching TRBD1 (6 bases). The CDR3 has 14 residues. The germline gives CDR1 MNHEY, CDR2 SVGAGI. The V and J ends lost 8 bases and 3 bases respectively, with 16 bases between them.

This sequence joins TRBV6-5 and TRBJ2-5; 10 bases line up with TRBD1. From germline, CDR1 is MNHEY and CDR2 SVGAGI. Trimming cost V 6 bases and J 11 bases; bases outside gene matches: 12. The CDR3 is 14 amino acids. This chain's CDR3 is CASSLGTGVGEQYF. The CDR3 bases are TGTGCCAGCAGCTTAGGGACAGGGGTGGGGGAGCAGTACTTC.

The J gene is TRBJ2-1, the V gene TRBV5-1, with D tentatively TRBD1 (5 bases). CDR1 SGHRS and CDR2 YFSETQ come from the germline V gene. This CDR3 has 16 residues. V was trimmed by 2 bases and J by 3 bases, leaving 15 bases between them. The CDR3 coding sequence is TGCGCCAGCAGCTTTCCCACTTCAGGGTTCTACAATGAGCAGTTCTTC. Residues: CASSFPTSGFYNEQFF.

As regards this clone: This sample also contains other DNA sequences that code for the same CDR3. The V gene is TRBV30, the J gene TRBJ2-5; possible D gene TRBD2, 5 bases. Germline assignment: CDR1 GTSNPN and CDR2 SVGIG (reference sequence). The CDR3 is 15 residues long. V was trimmed by 0 bases and J by 0 bases, leaving 11 bases between them. For the CDR3, the DNA is TGTGCCTGGAGTGTACCCCGCGGGTACCAAGAGACCCAGTACTTC. Protein: CAWSVPRGYQETQYF.